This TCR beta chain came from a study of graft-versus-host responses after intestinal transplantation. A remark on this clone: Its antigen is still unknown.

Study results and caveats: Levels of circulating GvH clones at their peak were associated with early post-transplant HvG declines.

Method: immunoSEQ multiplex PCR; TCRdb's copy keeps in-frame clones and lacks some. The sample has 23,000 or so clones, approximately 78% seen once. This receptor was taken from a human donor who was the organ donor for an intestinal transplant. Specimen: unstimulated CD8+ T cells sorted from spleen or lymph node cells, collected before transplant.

CDR3 DNA sequence: TGTGCCAGCAGCCAAGGGGCCTACGAGCAGTACTTC. This encodes CASSQGAYEQYF. This chain joins TRBV5-8 and TRBJ2-5, with D perhaps TRBD1 (5 bases). The DNA end lines up better with TRBJ2-7; the J call may be wrong. The CDR3 covers 12 residues. Germline V CDR1 and CDR2: SGHTS, YDEGEE.